This TCR beta chain came from a study of blood T cell repertoires in COVID-19 (TCRdb year 2020). Turning to the overall study: The collaborator samples originated in the United States, Italy and Spain and spanned the acute and convalescent phases of COVID-19. The material from the prospective study consisted of cDNA or gDNA derived from T cells, B-cell-depleted T cells, or PBMCs. The dataset comprised deeply sampled blood TCRbeta repertoires from subjects exposed to, actively infected with, or recovered from COVID-19. The repertoires were released in a freely available public database meant as a resource for research on the immune response to SARS-CoV-2. Samples came from the ongoing ImmuneRACE study (first 160 participants) plus 1,254 subjects from 6 global collaborators. The sample metadata nearly always contained a de-identified subject ID, COVID-19 status, age in years and sex. HLA class I and class II types, where available, came from metadata supplied by the sample provider rather than from assay-based typing.

Broader findings and caveats from the paper: The amount of clinical and demographic metadata varied by source and participant and was provided uncurated.

On this clone: Its antigen target is currently unknown. No clone much larger than this one lies a single base away; base qualities are absent.

Taken from cysteine to phenylalanine, the CDR3 has 14 residues. Only the CDR3 region is kept as DNA, spanning 42 bases read in frame from base 1. V gives up 5 bases and J gives up 4 bases, and the segment between their germline ends measures 14 bases. From the germline V gene (reference sequence), CDR1 is SEHNR and CDR2 is FQNEAQ. Participants in the prospective study were enrolled through a virtual design, were aged about 18 to 90 years, and lived in about two dozen United States geographic areas. In the prospective study, cohorts were assigned on the basis of participant-reported clinical history obtained from a screening survey and a study questionnaire. Exposed participants were defined as having been in contact with someone with a PCR-confirmed or clinician-diagnosed COVID-19 case within 2 weeks of study entry. In the prospective study, mobile phlebotomists collected whole blood, serum and a nasopharyngeal or oropharyngeal swab from each participant. Over an approximately 2-month period, participants in the prospective study had the option of providing additional blood draws and questionnaires. Blood samples from the prospective study were shipped frozen or at room temperature prior to DNA extraction.

The immunoSEQ Assay, a bias-controlled multiplex PCR, was used to amplify TCRbeta CDR3 regions from genomic DNA. The authors' pipeline ran thus. The number of nucleated cells in each sample was estimated by amplification of reference gene primers within the assay. Sequence reads were collapsed and filtered to measure the absolute abundance of every unique TCRbeta CDR3 rearrangement. For each sample, productive Simpson clonality was calculated as the square root of Simpson's diversity index over productive rearrangements. Here the immuneACCESS table is served through TCRdb, limited to in-frame sequences with V and J called. Missing clones are a known gap in these copies; in checked studies unresolved V genes cover under half, and the rest lacks a known reason. The D gene and trimming were derived from the DNA, and the V and J assignments and clone size from that table. A total of roughly 230,000 clones appear in this sample, about 85% of them only once. Jointly, the top ten make up less than 8.5% of the sample.

The V and J genes are TRBV7-9 and TRBJ2-5; no D gene can be assigned with confidence. The TCR originated in a woman aged 45-59 years who had been exposed to COVID-19. Specimen: PBMCs or T cells enriched from blood (not recorded which). The DNA reads TGTGCCAGCAGCCGGATTTCGGAGCGAGAGACCCAGTACTTC. The resulting protein is CASSRISERETQYF.